This TCR beta chain was retrieved from a study of blood T cell repertoires in COVID-19. Generated by immunoSEQ multiplex PCR, the TCRdb table keeps only in-frame clones and is missing some. The sample includes about 370,000 clones, more than 80% seen only once; the top ten take over 0.95%. CDR1 is MDHEN, CDR2 SYDVKM, per germline. The CDR3 sequence is 15 residues long. The V end lost 7 bases, the J end lost 5 bases, and 18 bases lay between the germline ends. The study counted Cohort 3 donors as recovered given two negative PCRs, clearance, or symptom resolution. The sequencing input was PBMCs or T cells enriched from blood (not recorded which). This clonotype originated in a man between 18 and 35 years old who had recovered from COVID-19. The V call is TRBV28, the J call TRBJ1-5; possibly TRBD1 for D (5 bases). The CDR3 sequence: CASKTGQGPYQPQHF. The CDR3 DNA is TGTGCCAGCAAGACGGGCCAGGGCCCTTATCAGCCCCAGCATTTT.